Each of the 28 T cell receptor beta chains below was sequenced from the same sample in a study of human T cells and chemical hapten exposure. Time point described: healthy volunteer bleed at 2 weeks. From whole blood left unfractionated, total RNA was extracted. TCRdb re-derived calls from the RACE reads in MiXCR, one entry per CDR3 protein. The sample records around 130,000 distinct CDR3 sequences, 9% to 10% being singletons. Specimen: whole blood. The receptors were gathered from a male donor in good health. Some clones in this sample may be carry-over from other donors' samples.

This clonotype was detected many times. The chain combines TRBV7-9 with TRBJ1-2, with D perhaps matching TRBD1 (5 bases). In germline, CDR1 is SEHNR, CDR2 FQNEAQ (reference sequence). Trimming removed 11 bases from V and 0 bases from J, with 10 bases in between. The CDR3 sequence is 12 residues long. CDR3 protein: CALQGTNYGYTF. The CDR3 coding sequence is TGTGCCCTCCAGGGAACTAACTATGGCTACACCTTC.

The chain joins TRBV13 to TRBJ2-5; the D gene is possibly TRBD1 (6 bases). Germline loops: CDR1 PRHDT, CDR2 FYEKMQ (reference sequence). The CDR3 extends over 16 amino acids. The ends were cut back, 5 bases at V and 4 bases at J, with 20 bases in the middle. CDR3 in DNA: TGTGCCAGCAGCCCACAGGGATCTTCGGGTGGAGAGACCCAGTACTTC. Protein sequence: CASSPQGSSGGETQYF.

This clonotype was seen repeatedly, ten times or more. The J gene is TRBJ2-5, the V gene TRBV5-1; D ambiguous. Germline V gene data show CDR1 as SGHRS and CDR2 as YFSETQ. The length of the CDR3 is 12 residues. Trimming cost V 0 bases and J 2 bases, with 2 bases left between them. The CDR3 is CASSLGQETQYF. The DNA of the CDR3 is TGCGCCAGCAGCTTGGGTCAAGAGACCCAGTACTTC.

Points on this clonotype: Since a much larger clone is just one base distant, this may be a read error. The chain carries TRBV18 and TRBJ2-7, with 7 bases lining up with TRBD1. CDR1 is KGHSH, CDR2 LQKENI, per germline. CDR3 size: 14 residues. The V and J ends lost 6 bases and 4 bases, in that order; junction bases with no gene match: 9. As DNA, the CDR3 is TGTGCCAGCTCCCCGGGACAGACAATGTACGAGCAGTACTTC. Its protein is CASSPGQTMYEQYF.

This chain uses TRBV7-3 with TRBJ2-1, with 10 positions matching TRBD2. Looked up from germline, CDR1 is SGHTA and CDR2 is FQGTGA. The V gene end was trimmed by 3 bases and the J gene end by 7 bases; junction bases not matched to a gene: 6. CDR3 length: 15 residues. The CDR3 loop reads CASSLGTSVGNEQFF. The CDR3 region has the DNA TGTGCCAGCAGCTTGGGGACTAGCGTGGGTAATGAGCAGTTCTTC.

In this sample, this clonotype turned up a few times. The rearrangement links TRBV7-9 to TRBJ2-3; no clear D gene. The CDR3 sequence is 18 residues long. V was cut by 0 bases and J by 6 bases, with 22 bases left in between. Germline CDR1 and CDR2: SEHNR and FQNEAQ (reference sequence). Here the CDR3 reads CASSLAVPWAARRDTQYF. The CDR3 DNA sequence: TGTGCCAGCAGCTTAGCTGTTCCCTGGGCAGCACGGCGGGATACGCAGTATTTT.

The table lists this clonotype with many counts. CDR3 in DNA: TGTGCCAGCAGCCCCCACGGGACAGGCAATGAGCAGTTCTTC. Its protein is CASSPHGTGNEQFF. This rearrangement joins TRBV3-1 to TRBJ2-1, with 8 bases fitting TRBD1. CDR1 and CDR2 from the germline V gene are LGHDT and YNNKEL (reference sequence). This CDR3 is built from 14 residues. V was pared by 4 bases and J by 6 bases, with 5 bases of the junction left unmatched.

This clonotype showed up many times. The CDR3 loop reads CASGLVLPGQGNTIYF. The CDR3 nucleotides are TGTGCTAGTGGTTTGGTACTTCCCGGGCAGGGAAACACCATATATTTT. The chain joins TRBV12-5 to TRBJ1-3; D gene uncertain. V dropped 0 bases and J dropped 4 bases, with 13 bases sitting between them. This CDR3 region has 16 residues. The germline gives CDR1 LGHNT, CDR2 FRNRAP.

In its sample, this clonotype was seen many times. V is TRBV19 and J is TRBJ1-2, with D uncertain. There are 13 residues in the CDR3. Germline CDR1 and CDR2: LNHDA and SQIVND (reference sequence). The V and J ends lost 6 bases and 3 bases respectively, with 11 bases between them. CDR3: CASRSPGDYGYTF. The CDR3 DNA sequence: TGTGCCAGTAGAAGCCCCGGGGACTATGGCTACACCTTC.

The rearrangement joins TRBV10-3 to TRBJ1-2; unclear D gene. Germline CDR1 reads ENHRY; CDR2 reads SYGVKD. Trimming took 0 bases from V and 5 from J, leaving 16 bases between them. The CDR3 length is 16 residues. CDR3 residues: CAISESISRTKYGYTF. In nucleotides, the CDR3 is TGTGCCATCAGTGAGTCCATTTCCCGAACCAAATATGGCTACACCTTC.

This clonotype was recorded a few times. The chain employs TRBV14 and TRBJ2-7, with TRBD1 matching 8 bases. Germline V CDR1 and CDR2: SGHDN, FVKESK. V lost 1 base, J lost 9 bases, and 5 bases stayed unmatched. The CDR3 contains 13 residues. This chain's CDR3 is CASSQGTGRRQYF. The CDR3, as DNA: TGTGCCAGCAGCCAAGGGACAGGGCGGCGGCAGTACTTC.

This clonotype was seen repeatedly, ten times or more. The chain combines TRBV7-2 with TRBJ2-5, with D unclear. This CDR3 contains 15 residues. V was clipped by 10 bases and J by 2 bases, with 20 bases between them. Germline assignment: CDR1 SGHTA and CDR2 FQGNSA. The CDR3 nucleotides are TGTGCCACCCCCAACTACCGGGTCCTACAAGAGACCCAGTACTTC. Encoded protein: CATPNYRVLQETQYF.

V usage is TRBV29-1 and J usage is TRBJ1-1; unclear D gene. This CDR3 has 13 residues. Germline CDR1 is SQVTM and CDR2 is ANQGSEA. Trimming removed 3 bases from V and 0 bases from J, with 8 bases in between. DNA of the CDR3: TGCAGCGTTGACGGCAGATTGAACACTGAAGCTTTCTTT. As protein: CSVDGRLNTEAFF.

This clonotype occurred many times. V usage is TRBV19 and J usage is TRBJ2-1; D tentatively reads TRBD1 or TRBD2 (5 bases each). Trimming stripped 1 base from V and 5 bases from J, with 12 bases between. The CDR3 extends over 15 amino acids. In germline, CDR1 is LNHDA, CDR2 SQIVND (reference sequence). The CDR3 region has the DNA TGTGCCAGTAGTATAGGGGGGACGCAAAACAATGAGCAGTTCTTC. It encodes CASSIGGTQNNEQFF.

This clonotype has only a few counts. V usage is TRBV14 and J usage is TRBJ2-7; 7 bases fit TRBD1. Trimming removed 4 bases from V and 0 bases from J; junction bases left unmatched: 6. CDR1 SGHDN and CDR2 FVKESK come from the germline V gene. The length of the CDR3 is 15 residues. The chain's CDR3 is CASSPTGATSYEQYF. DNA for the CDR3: TGTGCCAGCAGCCCTACAGGGGCCACCTCCTACGAGCAGTACTTC.

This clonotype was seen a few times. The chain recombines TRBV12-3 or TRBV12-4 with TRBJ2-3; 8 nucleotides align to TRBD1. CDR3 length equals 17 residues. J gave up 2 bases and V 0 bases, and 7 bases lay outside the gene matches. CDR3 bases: TGTGCCAGCAGTTTAGCTCCGGGACAGGCCCCCACAGATACGCAGTATTTT. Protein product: CASSLAPGQAPTDTQYF.

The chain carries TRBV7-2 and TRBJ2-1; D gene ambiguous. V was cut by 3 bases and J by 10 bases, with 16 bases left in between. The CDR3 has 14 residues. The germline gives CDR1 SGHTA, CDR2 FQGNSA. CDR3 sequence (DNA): TGTGCCAGCAGCTTGGGCGATCAGCCTTACGAGCAGTTCTTC. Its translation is CASSLGDQPYEQFF.

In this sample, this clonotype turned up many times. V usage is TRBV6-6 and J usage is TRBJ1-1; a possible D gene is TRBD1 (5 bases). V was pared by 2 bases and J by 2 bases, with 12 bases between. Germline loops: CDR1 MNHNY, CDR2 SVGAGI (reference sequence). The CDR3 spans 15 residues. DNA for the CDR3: TGTGCCAGCAGTTACCGGGGTGGGGGAAACACTGAAGCTTTCTTT. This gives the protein CASSYRGGGNTEAFF.

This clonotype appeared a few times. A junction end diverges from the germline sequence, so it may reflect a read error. This chain's CDR3 is CVSSPELTDTQYF. CDR3 in DNA: TGTGTCAGCAGCCCGGAACTCACAGATACGCAGTATTTT. This chain links TRBV5-4 with TRBJ2-3; D ambiguous. This CDR3 is 13 amino acids long. Germline CDR1 and CDR2: SGHNT and YYREEE (reference sequence).

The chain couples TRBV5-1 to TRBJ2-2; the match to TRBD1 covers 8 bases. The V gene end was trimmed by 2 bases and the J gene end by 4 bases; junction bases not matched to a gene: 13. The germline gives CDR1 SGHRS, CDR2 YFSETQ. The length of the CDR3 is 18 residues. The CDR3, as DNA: TGCGCCAGCAGCTTTGGTGAGACAGGGGTTAGAGCCACCGGGGAGCTGTTTTTT. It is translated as CASSFGETGVRATGELFF.

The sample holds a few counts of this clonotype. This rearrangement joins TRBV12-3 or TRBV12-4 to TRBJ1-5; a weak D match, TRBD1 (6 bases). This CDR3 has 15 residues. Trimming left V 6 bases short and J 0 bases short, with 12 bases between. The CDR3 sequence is CASRDSFSSNQPQHF. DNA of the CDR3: TGTGCCAGCAGGGACAGTTTTTCTAGCAATCAGCCCCAGCATTTT.

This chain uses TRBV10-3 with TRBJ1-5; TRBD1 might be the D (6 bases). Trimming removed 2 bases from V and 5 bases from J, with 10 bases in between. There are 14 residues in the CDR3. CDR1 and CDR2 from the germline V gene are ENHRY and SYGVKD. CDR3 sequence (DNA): TGTGCCATCAGTGAGGACAGGAATCATCAGCCCCAGCATTTT. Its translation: CAISEDRNHQPQHF.

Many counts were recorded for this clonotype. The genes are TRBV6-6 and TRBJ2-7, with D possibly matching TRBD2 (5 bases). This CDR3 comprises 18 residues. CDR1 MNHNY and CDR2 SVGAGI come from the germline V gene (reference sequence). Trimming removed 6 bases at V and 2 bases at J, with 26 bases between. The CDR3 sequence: CASSDDMGSFSSPYEQYF. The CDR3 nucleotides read TGTGCCAGCAGCGATGACATGGGGAGCTTTTCGTCTCCCTACGAGCAGTACTTC.

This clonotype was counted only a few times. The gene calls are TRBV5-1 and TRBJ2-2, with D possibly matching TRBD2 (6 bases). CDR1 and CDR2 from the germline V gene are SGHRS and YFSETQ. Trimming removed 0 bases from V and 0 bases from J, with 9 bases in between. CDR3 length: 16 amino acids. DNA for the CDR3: TGCGCCAGCAGCTTGGAAGGACTATCGAACACCGGGGAGCTGTTTTTT. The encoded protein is CASSLEGLSNTGELFF. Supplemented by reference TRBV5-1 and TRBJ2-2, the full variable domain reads KAGVTQTPRYLIKTRGQQVTLSCSPISGHRSVSWYQQTPGQGLQFLFEYFSETQRNKGNFPGRFSGRQFSNSRSEMNVSTLELGDSALYLCASSLEGLSNTGELFFGEGSRLTVL.

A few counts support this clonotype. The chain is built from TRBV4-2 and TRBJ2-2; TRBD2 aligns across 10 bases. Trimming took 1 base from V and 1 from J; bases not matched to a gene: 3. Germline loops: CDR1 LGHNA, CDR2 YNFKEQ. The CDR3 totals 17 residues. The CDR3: CASSQVAGGLNTGELFF. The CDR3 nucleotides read TGTGCCAGCAGCCAAGTAGCGGGGGGCCTGAACACCGGGGAGCTGTTTTTT.

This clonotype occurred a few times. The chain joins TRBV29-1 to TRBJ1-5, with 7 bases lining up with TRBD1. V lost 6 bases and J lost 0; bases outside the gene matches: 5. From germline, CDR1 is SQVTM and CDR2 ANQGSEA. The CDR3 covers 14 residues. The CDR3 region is CSVRTGNSNQPQHF. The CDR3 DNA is TGCAGCGTCAGGACAGGAAATAGCAATCAGCCCCAGCATTTT.

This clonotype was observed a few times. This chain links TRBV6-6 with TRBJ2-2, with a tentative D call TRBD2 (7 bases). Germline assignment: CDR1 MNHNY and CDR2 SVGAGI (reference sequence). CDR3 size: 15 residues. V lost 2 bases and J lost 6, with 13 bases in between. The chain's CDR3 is CASSYGAGAPGELFF. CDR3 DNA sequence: TGTGCCAGCAGTTACGGGGCGGGGGCGCCCGGGGAGCTGTTTTTT.

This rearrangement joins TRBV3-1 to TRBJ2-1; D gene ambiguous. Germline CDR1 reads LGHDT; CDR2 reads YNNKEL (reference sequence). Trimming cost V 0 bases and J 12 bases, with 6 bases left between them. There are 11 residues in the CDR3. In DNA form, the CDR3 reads TGTGCCAGCAGCCAAGAGGCGACGCAGTTCTTC. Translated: CASSQEATQFF.